A selection of T cell receptor beta chains follows, all from one sample in a study of blood T cell repertoires in COVID-19. The method was immunoSEQ multiplex PCR; TCRdb's version includes in-frame clones alone and lacks a portion of them. The repertoire holds some 150,000 clones, roughly 88% seen once, with approximately 1.5% in the top ten. The sample was peripheral blood. Source of these receptors: a woman aged 55-69 years with acute or convalescent COVID-19. CDR3s include the opening cysteine and the closing phenylalanine or tryptophan. A D gene is named only where the DNA matches it firmly. The size entry is marked missing in some rows and otherwise reads once, few, many or a size class.

>NA|NA|TRBJ2-6|TRBV3-1/TRBV3-2
CASSQVHLIWGANVLTF
TGTGCCAGCAGCCAAGTACATCTGATTTGGGGGGCCAACGTCCTGACTTTC
>NA|once|TRBJ2-5|TRBV28
CASSPGGQETQYF
TGTGCCAGCAGTCCAGGAGGGCAAGAGACCCAGTACTTC
>NA|NA|TRBJ1-3|TRBV5-4
CASSLQNSGNTIYF
TGTGCCAGCAGCTTGCAGAACTCTGGAAACACCATATATTTT
>TRBD1|NA|TRBJ2-2|TRBV5-1
CASSLYRTGGPTGELFF
TGCGCCAGCAGCTTGTACCGAACAGGGGGACCCACCGGGGAGCTGTTTTTT
>NA|few|TRBJ2-7|TRBV15
CATSRVGDWGPAPSYEQYF
TGTGCCACCAGCAGAGTAGGTGATTGGGGGCCGGCCCCTTCCTACGAGCAGTACTTC
>NA|NA|TRBJ2-1|TRBV19
CASSFEGGVLYNEQFF
TGTGCCAGTAGCTTTGAGGGGGGGGTCCTCTACAATGAGCAGTTCTTC
>NA|NA|TRBJ1-1|TRBV30
CAWGQGDTEAFF
TGTGCCTGGGGCCAGGGCGACACTGAAGCTTTCTTT
>NA|NA|TRBJ1-1|TRBV20-1
CSARDHAEAFF
TGCAGTGCTAGAGATCATGCTGAAGCTTTCTTT
>TRBD1|NA|TRBJ2-5|TRBV5-1
CASSFDGTGGRETQYF
TGCGCCAGCAGCTTCGATGGGACAGGGGGCAGAGAGACCCAGTACTTC
>TRBD1|NA|TRBJ1-1|TRBV5-1
CASSLGDRGREAFF
TGCGCCAGCAGCTTGGGGGACAGGGGGCGCGAAGCTTTCTTT
>NA|once|TRBJ1-1|TRBV7-2
CASSNREGTEAFF
TGTGCCAGCAGCAACAGGGAAGGGACTGAAGCTTTCTTT
>NA|NA|TRBJ1-6|TRBV11-2
CASSFQANSPLHF
TGTGCCAGCAGCTTTCAGGCAAATTCACCCCTCCACTTT
>TRBD1|few|TRBJ2-2|TRBV30
CALSRDRVSQGITGELFF
TGTGCCCTGAGCCGGGACAGGGTATCCCAGGGTATAACCGGGGAGCTGTTTTTT
>NA|NA|TRBJ2-5|TRBV28
CASSRVRETQYF
TGTGCCAGTTCCAGGGTGAGAGAGACCCAGTACTTC
>TRBD1|few|TRBJ1-1|TRBV29-1
CSATSVQGAKAFF
TGCAGCGCTACTTCGGTACAGGGGGCGAAAGCTTTCTTT
>TRBD1|NA|TRBJ1-5|TRBV6-2/TRBV6-3
CASSYSRGSGQPQHF
TGTGCCAGCAGTTACTCCAGGGGGAGCGGGCAGCCCCAGCATTTT
>NA|NA|TRBJ1-2|TRBV11-2
CASSPRNYGYTF
TGTGCCAGCAGCCCTCGTAACTATGGCTACACCTTC
>TRBD1|NA|TRBJ1-5|TRBV4-2
CASSQEPLGQGNQPQHF
TGTGCCAGCAGCCAAGAGCCCCTGGGACAGGGGAATCAGCCCCAGCATTTT
>TRBD1|NA|TRBJ1-5|TRBV27
CASSLDGTGNQPQHF
TGTGCCAGCAGCTTAGACGGGACAGGGAATCAGCCCCAGCATTTT
>TRBD1|NA|TRBJ2-5|TRBV5-6
CASSPGTAIQETQYF
TGTGCCAGCAGCCCCGGGACAGCGATCCAAGAGACCCAGTACTTC
>TRBD1|NA|TRBJ1-3|TRBV18
CASSTGTGGSGNTIYF
TGTGCCAGCTCAACCGGGACAGGGGGCTCTGGAAACACCATATATTTT
>TRBD1|NA|TRBJ1-4|TRBV24-1
CATSDPGQGAAKLFF
TGTGCCACCAGTGACCCAGGACAGGGGGCAGCAAAACTGTTTTTT
>NA|NA|TRBJ2-1|TRBV19
CASSIDGGFDEQFF
TGTGCCAGTAGTATAGACGGAGGGTTCGATGAGCAGTTCTTC
>TRBD1|NA|TRBJ2-1|TRBV5-4
CASSLGTGPILEQFF
TGTGCCAGCAGCCTCGGGACAGGGCCCATCCTGGAGCAGTTCTTC
>TRBD1|NA|TRBJ1-5|TRBV19
CASSLETGGYQPQHF
TGTGCCAGTAGTTTAGAGACAGGGGGCTATCAGCCCCAGCATTTT
>TRBD1|NA|TRBJ1-5|TRBV24-1
CATSDSRTGPYQPQHF
TGTGCCACCAGTGATTCCCGGACAGGACCTTATCAGCCCCAGCATTTT
>NA|NA|TRBJ2-1|TRBV2
CASPTIGGYNEQFF
TGTGCCAGTCCTACCATCGGGGGCTACAATGAGCAGTTCTTC
>NA|once|TRBJ1-6|TRBV3-1/TRBV3-2
CASSQMLGRNNSPLHF
TGTGCCAGCAGCCAAATGTTGGGGCGGAATAATTCACCCCTCCACTTT
>NA|NA|TRBJ1-1|TRBV7-2
CASSLTRGDTEAFF
TGTGCCAGCAGCTTAACACGGGGTGACACTGAAGCTTTCTTT
>NA|NA|TRBJ2-3|TRBV27
CATGLMGRTDTQYF
TGTGCCACGGGACTTATGGGGCGCACAGATACGCAGTATTTT
>TRBD1|NA|TRBJ1-6|TRBV5-1
CASSGRTGGSNSPLHF
TGCGCCAGCAGCGGAAGGACAGGGGGATCTAATTCACCCCTCCACTTT
>NA|NA|TRBJ2-7|TRBV6-5
CASSQEGPSIYEQYF
TGTGCCAGCAGCCAAGAGGGCCCCTCCATCTACGAGCAGTACTTC
>TRBD1|NA|TRBJ1-1|TRBV2
CASGLTGGETEAFF
TGTGCCAGCGGACTTACAGGGGGTGAAACTGAAGCTTTCTTT
>TRBD2|NA|TRBJ2-2|TRBV9
CASSVALAGNTGELFF
TGTGCCAGCAGCGTAGCCCTAGCGGGTAACACCGGGGAGCTGTTTTTT
>NA|NA|TRBJ1-1|TRBV7-3
CASSPGQSNTEAFF
TGTGCCAGCAGCCCCGGACAGTCTAACACTGAAGCTTTCTTT